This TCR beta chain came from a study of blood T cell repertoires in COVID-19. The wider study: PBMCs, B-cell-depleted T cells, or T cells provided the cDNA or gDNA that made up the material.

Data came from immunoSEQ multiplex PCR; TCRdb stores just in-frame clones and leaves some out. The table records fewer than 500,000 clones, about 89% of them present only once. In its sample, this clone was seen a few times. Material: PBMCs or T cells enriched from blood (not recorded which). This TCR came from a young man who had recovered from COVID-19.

As DNA, the CDR3 is TGTGCCAGCAGCCCCGGGACAGGGCATCCCTATGGCTACACCTTC. This codes for CASSPGTGHPYGYTF. The V call is TRBV7-2, the J call TRBJ1-2, with 9 bases matching TRBD1. This CDR3 has 15 amino acids. Germline V lookup: CDR1 SGHTA, CDR2 FQGNSA. V shed 5 bases and J 4 bases; nucleotides not matched to a gene: 8.